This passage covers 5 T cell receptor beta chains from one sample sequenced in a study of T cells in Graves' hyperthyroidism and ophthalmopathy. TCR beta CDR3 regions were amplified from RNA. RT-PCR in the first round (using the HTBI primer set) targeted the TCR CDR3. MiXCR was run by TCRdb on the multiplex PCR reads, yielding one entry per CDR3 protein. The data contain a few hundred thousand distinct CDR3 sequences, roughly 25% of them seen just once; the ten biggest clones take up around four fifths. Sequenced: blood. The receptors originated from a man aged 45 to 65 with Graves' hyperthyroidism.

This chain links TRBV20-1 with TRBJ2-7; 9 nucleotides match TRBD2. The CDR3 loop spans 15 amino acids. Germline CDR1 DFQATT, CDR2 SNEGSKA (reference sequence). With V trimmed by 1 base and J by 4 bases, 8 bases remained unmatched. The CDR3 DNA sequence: TGCAGTGCTAGAGTTCGTCTAGCGGGATTTTACGAGCAGTACTTC. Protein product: CSARVRLAGFYEQYF.

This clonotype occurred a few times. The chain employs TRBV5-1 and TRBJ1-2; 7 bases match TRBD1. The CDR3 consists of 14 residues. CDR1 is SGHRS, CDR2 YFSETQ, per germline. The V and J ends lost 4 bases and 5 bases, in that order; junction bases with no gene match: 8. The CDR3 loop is CASSQGTVRYGYTF. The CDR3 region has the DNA TGCGCCAGCAGCCAGGGGACAGTCCGTTATGGCTACACCTTC.

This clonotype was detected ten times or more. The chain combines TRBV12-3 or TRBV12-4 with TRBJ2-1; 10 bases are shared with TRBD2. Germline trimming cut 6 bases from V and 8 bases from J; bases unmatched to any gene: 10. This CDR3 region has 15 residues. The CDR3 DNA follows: TGTGCCAGCAGCTTCTCTAGCGGGAGAGCGTATGAGCAGTTCTTC. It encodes CASSFSSGRAYEQFF.

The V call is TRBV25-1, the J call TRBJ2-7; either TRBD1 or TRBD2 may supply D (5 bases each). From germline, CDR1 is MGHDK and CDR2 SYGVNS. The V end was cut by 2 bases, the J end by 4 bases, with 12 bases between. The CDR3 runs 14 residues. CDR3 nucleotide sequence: TGTGCCAGCAGTGAACTGGGACGGAATTACGAGCAGTACTTC. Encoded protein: CASSELGRNYEQYF.

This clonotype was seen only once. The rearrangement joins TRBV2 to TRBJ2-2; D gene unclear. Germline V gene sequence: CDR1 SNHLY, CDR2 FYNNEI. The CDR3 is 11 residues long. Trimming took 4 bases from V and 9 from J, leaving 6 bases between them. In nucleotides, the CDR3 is TGTGCCAGCAGTGTATACCGGGAGCTGTTTTTT. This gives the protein CASSVYRELFF.